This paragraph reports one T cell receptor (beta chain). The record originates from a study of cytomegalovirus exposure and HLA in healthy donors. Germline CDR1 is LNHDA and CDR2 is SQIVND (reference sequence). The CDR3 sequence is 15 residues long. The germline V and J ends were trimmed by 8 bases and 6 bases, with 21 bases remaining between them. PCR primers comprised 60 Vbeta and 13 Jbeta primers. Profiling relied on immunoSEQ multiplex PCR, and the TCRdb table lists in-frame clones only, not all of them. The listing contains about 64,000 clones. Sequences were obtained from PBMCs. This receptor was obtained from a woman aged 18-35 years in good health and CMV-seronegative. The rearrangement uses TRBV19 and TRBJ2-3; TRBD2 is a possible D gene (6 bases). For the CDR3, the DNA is TGTGCCAGTGCACCGACCGGGACTGGGCGGGATACGCAGTATTTT. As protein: CASAPTGTGRDTQYF. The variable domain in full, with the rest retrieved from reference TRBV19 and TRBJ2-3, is DGGITQSPKYLFRKEGQNVTLSCEQNLNHDAMYWYRQDPGQGLRLIYYSQIVNDFQKGDIAEGYSVSREKKESFPLTVTSAQKNPTAFYLCASAPTGTGRDTQYFGPGTRLTVL.